Reported below is one TCR beta chain. Its antigen is still unknown. As every portion of the isolated RNA was reverse transcribed, the sequencing read expressed TCRB transcripts. Some clones are missing from TCRdb's copy, which holds only in-frame ones; the method was immunoSEQ multiplex PCR. The data show 500,000 to 700,000 clones, around 16% seen once. The data were obtained in a study of beta chain features in type 1 diabetes. Study results and limitations: Moderate yet significant TCRB CDR3 shortening was seen in Type 1 diabetes patients in all four CD4+ subsets.

CD45RO/CCR7/CD25/CD127/CD95/CD27 sorting isolated CD4+ naive, central memory, regulatory and stem cell-like memory cells. Post-sort purity exceeded 98% for all sorted populations. After removal of 4 bases from V and 1 base from J, the junction contained 6 bases not matched to a gene. CDR3 size: 15 residues. Looked up from germline, CDR1 is SGDLS and CDR2 is YYNGEE. This clonotype was sampled from a man aged 18-30 years in good health. V is TRBV9 and J is TRBJ2-3; 7 positions agree with TRBD1. Sequencing was carried out using naive CD4+ T cells from blood. The CDR3 DNA reads TGTGCCAGCAGCTTCAGACAGGGCGGCACAGATACGCAGTATTTT. Translation gives CASSFRQGGTDTQYF.